The clone carrying this TCR beta chain was counted a few times. Per the study methods: Estimates of nucleated cell counts were drawn from the amplification of reference gene primers. Produced via immunoSEQ multiplex PCR; TCRdb's table is partial and in-frame only. V and J calls and clone size are copied from that table; D and trimming were computed from the DNA. This table has roughly 160,000 clones, 80% to 85% appearing once. The record originates from a study of blood T cell repertoires in COVID-19. For the study at large: Specimens from acute and convalescent COVID-19 originated in the United States, Italy and Spain. Sample material is recorded as cDNA or gDNA derived from T cells, B-cell-depleted T cells, or PBMCs.

Sequencing input: peripheral blood. The receptor comes from a man between 70 and 80 years old with active or convalescent COVID-19.

CDR3 DNA sequence: TGTGCCAGCAGCCCTCTGCGCCCCCTGAATAATTCACCCCTCCACTTT. Its translation is CASSPLRPLNNSPLHF. The V and J genes are TRBV14 and TRBJ1-6; D unclear. The CDR3 sequence is 16 residues long. Trimming pared 4 bases from V and 5 bases from J, leaving 15 bases between. CDR1 and CDR2 from the germline V gene are SGHDN and FVKESK.